Each of the 24 T cell receptor beta chains below was sequenced from the same sample in a study of T cells in localized non-small cell lung cancer (dated by TCRdb to about 2020). Libraries came from the immunoSEQ multiplex PCR assay. This is the immuneACCESS table as TCRdb keeps it, with only in-frame sequences that have V and J called. A part of the clones is gone; compared with another copy, unresolved V genes explain less than half, and the rest is unexplained. The sample profile shows roughly 30,000 clones; about 87% of them were found once. Approximately 3% of the sample is taken by the ten largest. The material was peripheral blood, obtained before any cancer treatment. These receptors came from a woman aged 18-49 years with stage I lung adenocarcinoma.

The V gene is TRBV27, the J gene TRBJ2-3; D uncertain. Looked up from germline, CDR1 is MNHEY and CDR2 is SMNVEV (reference sequence). The length of the CDR3 is 13 residues. V was cut by 0 bases and J by 8 bases, with 9 bases left in between. Written as DNA, the CDR3 is TGTGCCAGCAGTTTATCGGGCGGACGTACGCAGTATTTT. Its translation is CASSLSGGRTQYF.

This chain joins TRBV5-1 and TRBJ2-1; 8 bases are shared with TRBD1. CDR3 length: 16 residues. The ends lost 4 bases at V and 2 bases at J; junction bases unmatched: 8. The germline V gene encodes CDR1 SGHRS and CDR2 YFSETQ. The CDR3 is CASSLSTGAAYNEQFF. In nucleotides, the CDR3 is TGCGCCAGCAGCCTATCGACAGGGGCGGCCTACAATGAGCAGTTCTTC. Together with reference TRBV5-1 and TRBJ2-1, the CDR3 gives the full variable domain: KAGVTQTPRYLIKTRGQQVTLSCSPISGHRSVSWYQQTPGQGLQFLFEYFSETQRNKGNFPGRFSGRQFSNSRSEMNVSTLELGDSALYLCASSLSTGAAYNEQFFGPGTRLTVL.

The chain recombines TRBV5-1 with TRBJ2-1, with D perhaps TRBD2 (6 bases). The CDR3 consists of 14 residues. CDR1 SGHRS and CDR2 YFSETQ come from the germline V gene. V was cut by 0 bases and J by 6 bases, with 10 bases left in between. CDR3 residues: CASSLDAGINEQFF. CDR3 DNA: TGCGCCAGCAGCTTGGATGCGGGGATCAATGAGCAGTTCTTC.

The chain links TRBV30 to TRBJ2-1; 8 nucleotides agree with TRBD2. Germline lookup yields CDR1 GTSNPN and CDR2 SVGIG (reference sequence). V shed 3 bases and J 5 bases; nucleotides not matched to a gene: 6. The length of the CDR3 is 14 residues. The CDR3 loop reads CAWSAGLANNEQFF. The CDR3 DNA reads as TGTGCCTGGAGCGCCGGACTAGCTAACAATGAGCAGTTCTTC.

By share, this clone counts as medium-sized. The V gene is TRBV5-1, the J gene TRBJ2-3; TRBD1 matches at 7 bases. CDR1 is SGHRS and CDR2 is YFSETQ in the germline V gene. The CDR3 consists of 13 residues. J lost 5 bases, V lost 1 base, and 1 base had no gene match. This chain's CDR3 is CASSLRGQDTQYF. CDR3 nucleotides: TGCGCCAGCAGCTTGAGGGGGCAAGATACGCAGTATTTT.

The chain couples TRBV7-8 to TRBJ2-7; the match to TRBD2 covers 7 bases. CDR3 length: 13 amino acids. Germline loops: CDR1 SGHVS, CDR2 FQNEAQ. The junction had 3 bases not matched to a gene; V was cut back by 4 bases and J by 3 bases. In DNA, the CDR3 is TGTGCCAGCAGCTACGGGACTAACTACGAGCAGTACTTC. This sequence encodes CASSYGTNYEQYF.

This CDR3 reads CASQSPFTSGRGTDTQYF. CDR3 coding DNA: TGTGCCAGCCAATCCCCCTTTACTAGCGGGAGAGGTACAGATACGCAGTATTTT. The V call is TRBV11-3, the J call TRBJ2-3; 11 positions match TRBD2. The J segment lost 3 bases and the V segment lost 8 bases, leaving 16 bases of the junction unmatched. The CDR3 length is 18 residues. Germline CDR1 SGHNT, CDR2 YENEEA.

The rearrangement joins TRBV6-5 to TRBJ1-1, with D maybe TRBD1 (6 bases). CDR3 length equals 13 residues. With 1 base removed from V and 5 bases from J, the gap between germline ends came to 8 bases. Germline lookup yields CDR1 MNHEY and CDR2 SVGAGI. CDR3: CASSYWQGTEAFF. Written as DNA, the CDR3 is TGTGCCAGCAGTTACTGGCAGGGGACTGAAGCTTTCTTT.

The rearrangement uses TRBV5-6 and TRBJ1-2, with D maybe TRBD1 (5 bases). Germline CDR1 reads SGHDT; CDR2 reads YYEEEE. V lost 1 base and J lost 10, with 11 bases in between. This CDR3 region has 12 residues. The CDR3 region has the DNA TGTGCCAGCAGCTTGTTTGCGACAGACTACACCTTC. Its translation is CASSLFATDYTF.

The rearrangement uses TRBV27 and TRBJ1-2; D gene uncertain. The CDR3 length is 13 residues. Per germline, CDR1 MNHEY and CDR2 SMNVEV (reference sequence). The V and J ends lost 8 bases and 5 bases respectively, with 15 bases between them. The CDR3 here is CASAHGVAYGYTF. DNA of the CDR3: TGTGCCAGCGCCCATGGGGTGGCGTATGGCTACACCTTC.

This chain links TRBV30 with TRBJ2-1; no reliable D call. Germline assignment: CDR1 GTSNPN and CDR2 SVGIG (reference sequence). CDR3 size: 12 residues. Trimming cost V 4 bases and J 7 bases, with 11 bases left between them. The CDR3, as DNA: TGTGCCTGGACCCACCTTGGGAATGAGCAGTTCTTC. Translated: CAWTHLGNEQFF.

The rearrangement joins TRBV27 to TRBJ1-5; the D is unclear. V shed 0 bases and J shed 2 bases, with 5 bases lying between them. The CDR3 length is 14 residues. CDR1 is MNHEY, CDR2 SMNVEV, per germline (reference sequence). The CDR3 DNA follows: TGTGCCAGCAGTTTATCCCCCCGCAATCAGCCCCAGCATTTT. This sequence encodes CASSLSPRNQPQHF.

The chain links TRBV25-1 to TRBJ1-4; 7 positions agree with TRBD1. In germline, CDR1 is MGHDK, CDR2 SYGVNS. Trimming took 3 bases from V and 10 from J; bases not matched to a gene: 11. The CDR3 runs 15 residues. CDR3 sequence (DNA): TGTGCCAGCAGTGATACCGGGACAGTCTATGGAAAACTGTTTTTT. Its protein is CASSDTGTVYGKLFF.

A word on this clone: Germline is not matched at one junction end, which may reflect a read error. The V and J genes are TRBV2 and TRBJ2-1, with TRBD1 identical over 8 bases. Per the germline V gene, CDR1 is SNHLY and CDR2 is FYNNEI. The CDR3 is made up of 14 amino acids. As DNA, the CDR3 is TGTGCCAGCCACTATTTGTACAGGGGGACTCGCAAGCTCTTC. As protein: CASHYLYRGTRKLF.

This clone was found once. The J gene is TRBJ2-1, the V gene TRBV19; D might be TRBD1 or TRBD2, each matching 5 bases. This CDR3 has 11 amino acids. CDR1 is LNHDA and CDR2 is SQIVND in the germline V gene (reference sequence). Trimming cost V 5 bases and J 9 bases, with 8 bases left between them. DNA for the CDR3: TGTGCCAGTAGTGAGAGGGGTGAGCAGTTCTTC. This encodes CASSERGEQFF.

The rearrangement uses TRBV4-1 and TRBJ2-7; tentatively, D is TRBD1 or TRBD2 (5 bases each). Germline-derived CDR1 and CDR2 are MGHRA and YSYEKL. This CDR3 spans 15 amino acids. V lost 5 bases, J lost 2 bases, and 16 bases lay in between. In nucleotides, the CDR3 is TGCGCCAGCAGCTCTCTGAGGGACGCCACCTACGAGCAGTACTTC. Translated: CASSSLRDATYEQYF.

The chain uses TRBV30 and TRBJ2-7; 8 bases fit TRBD1. CDR1 and CDR2 from the germline V gene are GTSNPN and SVGIG (reference sequence). The junction had 8 bases not matched to a gene; V was cut back by 2 bases and J by 5 bases. The CDR3 totals 14 residues. The CDR3 DNA reads TGTGCCTGGAGTTCACAGGGGGAGGTGAACGAGCAGTACTTC. Encoded protein: CAWSSQGEVNEQYF.

This chain connects TRBV11-3 to TRBJ1-1; D not certain. V was clipped by 4 bases and J by 5 bases, with 8 bases between them. The CDR3 length is 12 residues. Germline loops: CDR1 SGHNT, CDR2 YENEEA. The CDR3 reads CASSYYSTEAFF. DNA for the CDR3: TGTGCCAGCAGCTATTATAGTACTGAAGCTTTCTTT.

The chain is built from TRBV19 and TRBJ2-2, with D perhaps TRBD1 (5 bases). Trimming shortened V by 8 bases and J by 3 bases, and 13 bases separated the two germline ends. Germline V CDR1 and CDR2: LNHDA, SQIVND (reference sequence). The CDR3 covers 14 residues. DNA for the CDR3: TGTGCCAGTGGGAAGGGGCAGGACACCGGGGAGCTGTTTTTT. Translation gives CASGKGQDTGELFF.

V and J are TRBV28 and TRBJ2-7; no clear D. Germline CDR1 MDHEN, CDR2 SYDVKM. This CDR3 has 11 residues. The germline V and J ends were trimmed by 8 bases and 2 bases, with 7 bases remaining between them. In nucleotides, the CDR3 is TGTGCCAGCGGATTAACCTACGAGCAGTACTTC. Its protein product is CASGLTYEQYF.

J is TRBJ1-1 and V is TRBV7-9, with 8 positions matching TRBD1. The CDR3 covers 15 residues. The V segment lost 5 bases and the J segment 1 base; nucleotides outside the gene matches: 6. CDR1 is SEHNR and CDR2 is FQNEAQ in the germline V gene (reference sequence). CDR3 region: CASSATGVANTEAFF. Here the CDR3 DNA reads TGTGCCAGCAGCGCGACAGGGGTGGCGAACACTGAAGCTTTCTTT.

The chain is built from TRBV4-1 and TRBJ2-4, with TRBD2 as a possible D gene (6 bases). V lost 4 bases and J lost 1, with 17 bases in between. Germline V gives CDR1 MGHRA, CDR2 YSYEKL. The CDR3 loop spans 17 amino acids. CDR3 amino acids: CASSRHLATEAKNIQYF. The CDR3, as DNA: TGCGCCAGCAGCCGCCACCTAGCGACTGAGGCCAAAAACATTCAGTACTTC.

The gene calls are TRBV6-5 and TRBJ1-2; D gene ambiguous. The germline V and J ends were trimmed by 0 bases and 8 bases, with 13 bases remaining between them. The CDR3 has 14 residues. Germline V gene data show CDR1 as MNHEY and CDR2 as SVGAGI. The CDR3 protein is CASSYSIDGRGYTF. In nucleotides, the CDR3 is TGTGCCAGCAGTTACTCGATTGACGGGCGAGGCTACACCTTC.

This chain links TRBV11-3 with TRBJ2-1; 12 bases align to TRBD2. Unmatched junction bases numbered 7, after V lost 5 bases and J lost 8 bases. Germline V gene data show CDR1 as SGHNT and CDR2 as YENEEA. The CDR3 extends over 15 amino acids. CDR3 in amino acids: CASSTTGLAGHEQFF. Here the CDR3 DNA reads TGTGCCAGCAGCACCACTGGACTAGCGGGGCATGAGCAGTTCTTC. The full variable domain, its missing parts supplied by reference TRBV11-3 and TRBJ2-1, is EAGVVQSPRYKIIEKKQPVAFWCNPISGHNTLYWYLQNLGQGPELLIRYENEEAVDDSQLPKDRFSAERLKGVDSTLKIQPAELGDSAVYLCASSTTGLAGHEQFFGPGTRLTVL.